This T cell receptor beta chain was sequenced in a study of human T cells and chemical hapten exposure. This clonotype was picked up many times. Time point defined: patch test 1, 2 weeks after DPC sensitization. The sample's treatment: therapeutic diphenylcyclopropenone sensitization with weekly scalp DPC. Deletions cut 1 base from V and 3 bases from J, with 6 bases between. The CDR3 consists of 13 residues. Looked up from germline, CDR1 is SGHTA and CDR2 is FQGNSA. TCRdb itself ran the RACE reads through MiXCR, one entry per CDR3 protein. The sample has about 360,000 distinct CDR3 sequences, more than 4.5% seen once; the top ten hold under 2.5%.

The TCR was taken from a woman in her 50s with alopecia areata. Some clones in this sample may be carry-over from other donors' samples. The V and J genes are TRBV7-2 and TRBJ2-5; D gene uncertain. Sequencing was performed on whole blood, taken in connection with sensitization to the hapten diphenylcyclopropenone (DPC). The CDR3: CASSLVREETQYF. CDR3 coding DNA: TGTGCCAGCAGCTTAGTACGGGAAGAGACCCAGTACTTC.